The sequence of this T cell receptor (beta chain) was determined in a study of shared T cell receptors in the human thymus. Profiled with immunoSEQ multiplex PCR; TCRdb holds only in-frame clones, not every one. The repertoire holds roughly 550,000 clones, with 75% to 80% as singletons. CDR1 and CDR2 from the germline V gene are MDHEN and SYDVKM. CDR3 length equals 16 residues. The ends were cut back, 4 bases at V and 2 bases at J, with 17 bases in the middle. These data were likewise used in another study, on human thymus T cells. That work states: Thymus was obtained from resections taken during corrective heart surgery. Usage of V and J genes appeared biased in thymic and blood repertoires.

Material: thymocytes. This clonotype originated in a boy under two years old with a congenital heart defect. The V call is TRBV28, the J call TRBJ2-5; D possibly corresponds to TRBD1 (6 bases). In nucleotides, the CDR3 is TGTGCCAGCAGTTACCACCGGGACACAAATCAAGAGACCCAGTACTTC. The encoded protein is CASSYHRDTNQETQYF.